This entry lists 26 T cell receptor beta chains sequenced from one sample in a study of blood T cell repertoires in COVID-19. Sequencing was performed with immunoSEQ multiplex PCR; in TCRdb, only in-frame clones are kept and a portion is missing. Of fewer than 500,000 clones detected, approximately 86% appear once; the ten largest clones hold 0.7%. Sequencing used PBMCs or T cells enriched from blood (not recorded which). These receptors were obtained from a woman in her late teens or twenties who had recovered from COVID-19.

The J gene is TRBJ2-3, the V gene TRBV19; D is perhaps TRBD1 (5 bases). V was cut by 6 bases and J by 5 bases, with 21 bases left in between. From germline, CDR1 is LNHDA and CDR2 SQIVND (reference sequence). The CDR3 extends over 16 amino acids. Written as DNA, the CDR3 is TGTGCCAGTAGACAGGCAGTGGGGCCCTTGAGAGATACGCAGTATTTT. This codes for CASRQAVGPLRDTQYF.

J is TRBJ1-1 and V is TRBV30; perhaps TRBD1 as D (6 bases). The CDR3 has 17 residues. V was trimmed by 0 bases and J by 0 bases, leaving 17 bases between them. CDR1 and CDR2 (germline): GTSNPN, SVGIG (reference sequence). The CDR3 coding sequence is TGTGCCTGGAGTGTACATCGACAGGTACCTTTGAACACTGAAGCTTTCTTT. The encoded protein is CAWSVHRQVPLNTEAFF.

The chain links TRBV6-2 or TRBV6-3 to TRBJ1-5; tentative D call: TRBD1 (6 bases). Germline values: CDR1 MNHEY, CDR2 SVGEGT. The V end lost 5 bases, the J end lost 2 bases, and 13 bases lay between the germline ends. The CDR3 is 15 amino acids. CDR3 in DNA: TGTGCCAGCAGTCCACAGGGTAGCGGCAATCAGCCCCAGCATTTT. Amino acid sequence: CASSPQGSGNQPQHF.

The V gene is TRBV30, the J gene TRBJ2-3, with 11 bases identical to TRBD2. The CDR3 extends over 14 amino acids. The germline CDR1 and CDR2 sequences are GTSNPN and SVGIG (reference sequence). V lost 4 bases, J lost 3 bases, and 3 bases stayed unmatched. The DNA for the CDR3 is TGTGCCTGGACTAGCGGGGGGTTAACAGATACGCAGTATTTT. This sequence encodes CAWTSGGLTDTQYF.

This chain joins TRBV19 and TRBJ2-1; unclear D gene. CDR1 and CDR2 (germline): LNHDA, SQIVND (reference sequence). The CDR3 contains 12 residues. The germline V and J ends were trimmed by 3 bases and 13 bases, with 13 bases remaining between them. The chain's CDR3 is CASSIEPPFQFF. CDR3 nucleotides: TGTGCCAGTAGTATTGAGCCCCCCTTTCAGTTCTTC. Filled out from reference TRBV19 and TRBJ2-1, the complete variable domain reads DGGITQSPKYLFRKEGQNVTLSCEQNLNHDAMYWYRQDPGQGLRLIYYSQIVNDFQKGDIAEGYSVSREKKESFPLTVTSAQKNPTAFYLCASSIEPPFQFFGPGTRLTVL.

The rearrangement joins TRBV9 to TRBJ2-2, with 12 bases lining up with TRBD2. The CDR3 has 17 residues. The V gene end was trimmed by 0 bases and the J gene end by 0 bases; junction bases not matched to a gene: 0. Germline CDR1 reads SGDLS; CDR2 reads YYNGEE. CDR3: CASSVGLAGANTGELFF. The CDR3 DNA sequence: TGTGCCAGCAGCGTAGGACTAGCGGGGGCGAACACCGGGGAGCTGTTTTTT.

V is TRBV5-1 and J is TRBJ2-3, with 9 bases lining up with TRBD2. Unmatched junction bases numbered 6, after V lost 4 bases and J lost 3 bases. The CDR3 is 15 residues long. In germline, CDR1 is SGHRS, CDR2 YFSETQ. CDR3 in DNA: TGCGCCAGCAGCCCGGGACTAGCTGGGACAGATACGCAGTATTTT. Translating it yields CASSPGLAGTDTQYF.

The chain has TRBV12-5 and TRBJ2-5; TRBD1 matches at 7 bases. CDR1 is LGHNT, CDR2 FRNRAP, per germline. CDR3 length equals 15 residues. With V trimmed by 3 bases and J by 0 bases, 4 bases remained unmatched. CDR3 coding DNA: TGTGCTAGTGGTTTCGCACAGGGGTACCAAGAGACCCAGTACTTC. It yields the protein CASGFAQGYQETQYF. The variable domain in full, with the rest retrieved from reference TRBV12-5 and TRBJ2-5, is DARVTQTPRHKVTEMGQEVTMRCQPILGHNTVFWYRQTMMQGLELLAYFRNRAPLDDSGMPKDRFSAEMPDATLATLKIQPSEPRDSAVYFCASGFAQGYQETQYFGPGTRLLVL.

V and J are TRBV21-1 and TRBJ2-7; TRBD2 is the table's D call, not checked against the DNA. TRBV21-1 is a known pseudogene. The CDR3 covers 12 residues. The CDR3 is CASSKAEGEQYF. CDR3 DNA sequence: TGTGCCAGCAGCAAAGCGGAGGGCGAGCAGTACTTC.

The chain joins TRBV5-6 to TRBJ1-3, with 7 positions matching TRBD1. V was clipped by 0 bases and J by 4 bases; unmatched bases: 7. From germline, CDR1 is SGHDT and CDR2 YYEEEE. The CDR3 runs to 16 residues. CDR3 loop: CASSLVAGGSGNTIYF. The CDR3 DNA is TGTGCCAGCAGCTTGGTGGCAGGGGGTTCAGGAAACACCATATATTTT.

The V call is TRBV5-1, the J call TRBJ1-2; tentative D call: TRBD1 (6 bases). The ends were cut back, 2 bases at V and 4 bases at J, with 24 bases in the middle. The V gene's germline CDR1 is SGHRS and CDR2 YFSETQ. CDR3 length: 18 residues. The CDR3: CASSLNGQMDRFLYGYTF. CDR3 DNA: TGCGCCAGCAGCTTAAATGGACAAATGGACAGATTCCTCTATGGCTACACCTTC.

The chain combines TRBV4-1 with TRBJ1-1; a possible D gene is TRBD1 (5 bases). The CDR3 loop spans 12 amino acids. Germline assignment: CDR1 MGHRA and CDR2 YSYEKL. The V end lost 4 bases, the J end lost 5 bases, and 8 bases lay between the germline ends. The CDR3 DNA sequence: TGCGCCAGCAGCCTCCAGGGAACTGAAGCTTTCTTT. Translation gives CASSLQGTEAFF.

The chain carries TRBV6-5 and TRBJ1-4; 9 nucleotides line up with TRBD1. Per the germline V gene, CDR1 is MNHEY and CDR2 is SVGAGI. The CDR3 totals 14 residues. The V gene end was trimmed by 5 bases and the J gene end by 7 bases; junction bases not matched to a gene: 5. The CDR3 protein is CASSPQGASEKLFF. The CDR3 nucleotides are TGTGCCAGCAGTCCACAGGGGGCAAGTGAAAAACTGTTTTTT.

The chain links TRBV12-2 to TRBJ2-1; the table's D call of TRBD2 was not tested on the DNA. TRBV12-2 is a pseudogene. The CDR3 length is 18 residues. CDR3 in DNA: TGTGCAAGTCGCTCACAAAATTCCTCTAGCGCGGTATACAATGAGCAGTTCTTC. The encoded protein is CASRSQNSSSAVYNEQFF.

CDR3 sequence reads: CASSYSRASGETQYF. CDR3 DNA: TGTGCCAGCAGTTACTCTAGGGCTAGCGGAGAGACCCAGTACTTC. This rearrangement joins TRBV6-6 to TRBJ2-5; 7 nucleotides match TRBD2. V shed 0 bases, J shed 4 bases, and the junction held 5 bases outside the gene matches. This CDR3 is built from 15 residues. In germline, CDR1 is MNHNY, CDR2 SVGAGI (reference sequence).

The chain employs TRBV18 and TRBJ1-5; tentative D call: TRBD1 (5 bases). Germline CDR1 reads KGHSH; CDR2 reads LQKENI. Trimming removed 1 base from V and 6 bases from J, with 19 bases in between. The CDR3 has 17 residues. CDR3 in DNA: TGTGCCAGCTCACCACGTCCCCCGCAGGGAGGCAGTCAGCCCCAGCATTTT. Protein sequence: CASSPRPPQGGSQPQHF. The full variable domain, completed using reference TRBV18 and TRBJ1-5, is NAGVMQNPRHLVRRRGQEARLRCSPMKGHSHVYWYRQLPEEGLKFMVYLQKENIIDESGMPKERFSAEFPKEGPSILRIQQVVRGDSAAYFCASSPRPPQGGSQPQHFGDGTRLSIL.

This chain uses TRBV2 with TRBJ1-1; D is possibly TRBD1 (5 bases). This CDR3 has 16 residues. CDR1 and CDR2 (germline): SNHLY, FYNNEI. Trimming removed 3 bases at V and 2 bases at J, with 16 bases between. CDR3 sequence: CASSENRARANTEAFF. Here the CDR3 DNA reads TGTGCCAGCAGTGAGAATCGGGCCAGGGCTAACACTGAAGCTTTCTTT. Using reference TRBV2 and TRBJ1-1 for the parts outside the CDR3, the full variable domain is EPEVTQTPSHQVTQMGQEVILRCVPISNHLYFYWYRQILGQKVEFLVSFYNNEISEKSEIFDDQFSVERPDGSNFTLKIRSTKLEDSAMYFCASSENRARANTEAFFGQGTRLTVV.

This clone was counted once. The V call is TRBV5-1, the J call TRBJ2-5, with D possibly matching TRBD2 (5 bases). V was clipped by 0 bases and J by 0 bases, with 9 bases between them. Germline V gene lookup returns CDR1 SGHRS and CDR2 YFSETQ. The CDR3 totals 15 residues. In DNA form, the CDR3 reads TGCGCCAGCAGCTTGGACGGGGTGTACCAAGAGACCCAGTACTTC. Translation: CASSLDGVYQETQYF.

The chain is built from TRBV28 and TRBJ2-3; a weak D match, TRBD2 (6 bases). Trimming left V 5 bases short and J 6 bases short, with 18 bases between. CDR3 length: 15 amino acids. Germline-derived CDR1 and CDR2 are MDHEN and SYDVKM. In DNA form, the CDR3 reads TGTGCCAGCAGTCCCAGGAGGGGCCCGAGGGATACGCAGTATTTT. It yields the protein CASSPRRGPRDTQYF.

The V and J genes are TRBV5-1 and TRBJ1-1, with 7 bases lining up with TRBD1. CDR1 and CDR2 from the germline V gene are SGHRS and YFSETQ. The V segment lost 4 bases and the J segment 3 bases; nucleotides outside the gene matches: 9. The CDR3 sequence is 15 residues long. Here the CDR3 reads CASSTGTAVYTEAFF. For the CDR3, the DNA is TGCGCCAGCAGCACCGGGACAGCCGTATACACTGAAGCTTTCTTT.

The rearrangement uses TRBV13 and TRBJ2-3, with 7 bases lining up with TRBD2. This CDR3 contains 14 residues. Germline lookup yields CDR1 PRHDT and CDR2 FYEKMQ (reference sequence). V gave up 5 bases and J gave up 4 bases; unmatched junction bases: 6. Written as DNA, the CDR3 is TGTGCCAGCAGCAAGCGGGAAGGGGCAGATACGCAGTATTTT. Amino acids: CASSKREGADTQYF.

The rearrangement links TRBV27 to TRBJ1-5; D unresolved. Trimming left V 8 bases short and J 4 bases short, with 15 bases between. The CDR3 consists of 14 residues. Germline V gene lookup returns CDR1 MNHEY and CDR2 SMNVEV (reference sequence). CDR3 sequence: CASSSAKVNQPQHF. CDR3 DNA sequence: TGTGCCAGCTCAAGCGCGAAGGTGAATCAGCCCCAGCATTTT.

The rearrangement links TRBV6-1 to TRBJ1-1; possibly TRBD1 for D (5 bases). V lost 2 bases to trimming and J lost 5 bases, with 15 bases between them. The CDR3 spans 15 residues. CDR1 is MNHNS, CDR2 SASEGT, per germline. CDR3 amino acids: CASSERRGLGTEAFF. The CDR3 DNA sequence: TGTGCCAGCAGTGAAAGAAGGGGCCTGGGAACTGAAGCTTTCTTT.

The V call is TRBV11-3, the J call TRBJ2-7; D is undetermined. Trimming cost V 2 bases and J 1 base, with 9 bases left between them. The CDR3 spans 14 residues. The germline CDR1 and CDR2 sequences are SGHNT and YENEEA. CDR3: CASSLPSLSYEQYF. CDR3 in DNA: TGTGCCAGCAGCTTACCCTCTTTATCCTACGAGCAGTACTTC.

The chain couples TRBV28 to TRBJ1-4; unclear D gene. The CDR3 loop spans 14 amino acids. V lost 2 bases to trimming and J lost 3 bases, with 7 bases between them. CDR1 and CDR2 (germline): MDHEN, SYDVKM. The CDR3, as DNA: TGTGCCAGCAGTTTACCAGGCGCTAATGAAAAACTGTTTTTT. Its protein is CASSLPGANEKLFF.

This clone was found once. The rearrangement uses TRBV4-1 and TRBJ1-3, with D unresolved. The V end lost 1 base, the J end lost 0 bases, and 7 bases lay between the germline ends. This CDR3 spans 15 amino acids. Germline V gives CDR1 MGHRA, CDR2 YSYEKL. This chain's CDR3 is CASSQAGNSGNTIYF. The CDR3 nucleotides read TGCGCCAGCAGCCAAGCAGGAAACTCTGGAAACACCATATATTTT.